Listed here are 8 T cell receptor beta chains from one sample, sequenced in a study of blood T cells in healthy people across ages. Alongside a J-beta primer mix, a sample-barcoded 5' primer served in a second PCR lasting about 7 to 12 cycles. TCRdb re-called the 5' RACE reads with MiXCR, one entry per CDR3 protein. The sample consists of hundreds of thousands of distinct CDR3 sequences, 40% to 50% of them appearing once. Input material: blood. The receptors here all came from a man aged 55 to 70 in good health.

The J gene is TRBJ1-1, the V gene TRBV27, with D possibly matching TRBD1 (5 bases). The CDR3 is 15 amino acids. Germline V gene lookup returns CDR1 MNHEY and CDR2 SMNVEV (reference sequence). Trimming shortened V by 4 bases and J by 4 bases, and 16 bases separated the two germline ends. Here the CDR3 reads CASSSIPAGGTEAFF. The DNA for the CDR3 is TGTGCCAGCAGTTCTATTCCGGCGGGGGGCACTGAAGCTTTCTTT.

The sample holds many counts of this clonotype. The chain carries TRBV10-3 and TRBJ2-3; a weak D match, TRBD1 (5 bases). In germline, CDR1 is ENHRY, CDR2 SYGVKD. There are 14 residues in the CDR3. V lost 2 bases and J 4 bases, leaving 10 bases between the germline ends. In DNA form, the CDR3 reads TGTGCCATCAGTGAGGTCCTAGGGGCAGATACGCAGTATTTT. Residues: CAISEVLGADTQYF.

V usage is TRBV29-1 and J usage is TRBJ1-2, with a weak D call TRBD1 (6 bases). The CDR3 contains 15 residues. Trimming took off 7 bases at V and 0 bases at J, with 18 bases between the two ends. Germline lookup yields CDR1 SQVTM and CDR2 ANQGSEA. The DNA of the CDR3 is TGCAGCGCCACTCCGAAACAGGGATCTAACTATGGCTACACCTTC. Residues: CSATPKQGSNYGYTF.

The sample holds a few counts of this clonotype. The rearrangement joins TRBV7-2 to TRBJ2-1, with D unclear. The CDR3 has 14 residues. Between the trimmed V and J ends, which lost 1 base and 1 base, there was a span of 5 bases. Germline-derived CDR1 and CDR2 are SGHTA and FQGNSA. Here the CDR3 DNA reads TGTGCCAGCAGCTTAGAACAATCCTACAATGAGCAGTTCTTC. Protein sequence: CASSLEQSYNEQFF. The entire variable domain, with the rest obtained from reference TRBV7-2 and TRBJ2-1, is as follows: GAGVSQSPSNKVTEKGKDVELRCDPISGHTALYWYRQSLGQGLEFLIYFQGNSAPDKSGLPSDRFSAERTGGSVSTLTIQRTQQEDSAVYLCASSLEQSYNEQFFGPGTRLTVL.

This clonotype was counted only a few times. The chain combines TRBV11-1 with TRBJ2-5; perhaps TRBD2 as D (6 bases). This CDR3 comprises 16 residues. CDR1 and CDR2 from the germline V gene are SGHAT and FQDESV (reference sequence). V gave up 5 bases and J gave up 0 bases, with 16 bases separating them. The CDR3 DNA follows: TGTGCCAGCAGCACGTTAGCGGTGAAGTACCAAGAGACCCAGTACTTC. It translates to CASSTLAVKYQETQYF.

This clonotype was seen many times. The V gene is TRBV29-1, the J gene TRBJ1-4; D remains ambiguous. V dropped 7 bases and J dropped 4 bases, with 16 bases sitting between them. Germline lookup yields CDR1 SQVTM and CDR2 ANQGSEA. This CDR3 has 14 amino acids. The CDR3 loop is CSALLTESNEKLFF. The CDR3 DNA is TGCAGCGCTCTGCTGACGGAGAGTAATGAAAAACTGTTTTTT.

This clonotype was picked up one time. The V and J genes are TRBV7-2 and TRBJ1-5, with D tentatively TRBD1 (6 bases). The CDR3 is 14 amino acids. V was clipped by 1 base and J by 5 bases, with 9 bases between them. The V gene's germline CDR1 is SGHTA and CDR2 FQGNSA. CDR3 residues: CASSLVRGDQPQHF. CDR3 DNA sequence: TGTGCCAGCAGCTTAGTAAGGGGGGATCAGCCCCAGCATTTT.

The table lists this clonotype with a few counts. The V call is TRBV12-3 or TRBV12-4, the J call TRBJ2-7, with 12 bases fitting TRBD1. This CDR3 has 17 residues. With 2 bases clipped from V and 5 bases from J, the junction kept 10 bases outside the gene matches. The CDR3 nucleotides read TGTGCCAGCAGTTTACGGGTATCCGGGACAGGGGGCAACGAGCAGTACTTC. It codes for CASSLRVSGTGGNEQYF.